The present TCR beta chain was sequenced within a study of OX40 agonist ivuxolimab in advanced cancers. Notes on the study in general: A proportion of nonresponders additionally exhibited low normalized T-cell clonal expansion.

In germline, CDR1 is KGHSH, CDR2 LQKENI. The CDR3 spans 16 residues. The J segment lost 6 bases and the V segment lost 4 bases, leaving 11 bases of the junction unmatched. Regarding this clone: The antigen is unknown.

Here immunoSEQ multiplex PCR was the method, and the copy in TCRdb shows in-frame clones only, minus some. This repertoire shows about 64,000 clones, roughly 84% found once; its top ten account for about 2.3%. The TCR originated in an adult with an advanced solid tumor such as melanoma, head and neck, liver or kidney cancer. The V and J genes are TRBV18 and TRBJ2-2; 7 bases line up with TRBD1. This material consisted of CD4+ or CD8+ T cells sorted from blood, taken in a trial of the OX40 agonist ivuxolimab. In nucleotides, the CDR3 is TGTGCCAGCTCACTGCGACAGGGCCGAGGGTCCGGGGAGCTGTTTTTT. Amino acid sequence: CASSLRQGRGSGELFF.